The 27 T cell receptor beta chains below come from one sample, sequenced in a study of cytomegalovirus exposure and HLA in healthy donors listed by TCRdb under 2017. Receptor libraries were prepared by the immunoSEQ multiplex PCR assay. A mixture of 60 forward primers for TCR Vbeta segments and 13 reverse primers for TCR Jbeta segments was used in the multiplex PCR. TCRdb took this table from immuneACCESS and kept in-frame rearrangements with V and J called. Such tables lack part of the clones; where checked against another copy, unresolved V genes explain under half of the gap, and the rest is unexplained. The sample data list 110,000 or so clones, and 77% of these were observed just once. Less than 6% of the sample lies in the top ten. The sample was PBMCs. These receptors were taken from a man in his late teens or twenties in good health and CMV-seropositive.

V usage is TRBV6-5 and J usage is TRBJ1-1, with TRBD1 matching 8 bases. Per the germline V gene, CDR1 is MNHEY and CDR2 is SVGAGI. CDR3 size: 12 residues. J gave up 11 bases and V 2 bases, and 4 bases lay outside the gene matches. The CDR3 bases are TGTGCCAGCAGTTACAAGACAGGGGAGGCTTTCTTT. The encoded protein is CASSYKTGEAFF.

The table lists this clone with a count of one. The chain is built from TRBV19 and TRBJ1-5; TRBD1 is a possible D gene (6 bases). Trimming took off 1 base at V and 6 bases at J, with 16 bases between the two ends. Per germline, CDR1 LNHDA and CDR2 SQIVND (reference sequence). CDR3 length equals 16 residues. In DNA, the CDR3 is TGTGCCAGTAGTATAGCAGGGGAGGGGACCGGTCAGCCCCAGCATTTT. This encodes CASSIAGEGTGQPQHF.

This clone was observed a few times. The chain joins TRBV19 to TRBJ2-1; possibly TRBD2 for D (5 bases). The CDR3 totals 18 residues. The germline V and J ends were trimmed by 4 bases and 0 bases, with 19 bases remaining between them. Germline V CDR1 and CDR2: LNHDA, SQIVND (reference sequence). The CDR3 DNA follows: TGTGCCAGTAGTACCCCTGACGAAAGACTAAACTCCTACAATGAGCAGTTCTTC. It specifies CASSTPDERLNSYNEQFF.

The CDR3 DNA reads as TGTGCCAGCAGTGAAGTTATTGAGACAGTCCCTTTCTTT. Translated: CASSEVIETVPFF. The rearrangement joins TRBV6-1 to TRBJ1-1, with a possible D match to TRBD1 (5 bases). With 1 base removed from V and 12 bases from J, the gap between germline ends came to 15 bases. Germline lookup yields CDR1 MNHNS and CDR2 SASEGT. The CDR3 is 13 amino acids.

The gene calls are TRBV29-1 and TRBJ1-1; 8 nucleotides agree with TRBD1. J lost 8 bases, V lost 2 bases, and 1 base had no gene match. This CDR3 is 11 amino acids long. Germline assignment: CDR1 SQVTM and CDR2 ANQGSEA. CDR3 sequence: CSVERQGEAFF. Here the CDR3 DNA reads TGCAGCGTTGAAAGACAGGGGGAAGCTTTCTTT.

As to this clone: At one end, the junction sequence differs from germline, possibly due to a read error. The V call is TRBV9, the J call TRBJ2-4, with a tentative D call TRBD1 (6 bases). This CDR3 has 15 amino acids. Germline CDR1 is SGDLS and CDR2 is YYNGEE. CDR3 DNA: TGTGCCAGCAGCGCTGGGGGCAGTGGGGGTAACAGTCAGTACTTC. Protein product: CASSAGGSGGNSQYF. Full variable domain (remainder filled in from reference TRBV9 and TRBJ2-4): DSGVTQTPKHLITATGQRVTLRCSPRSGDLSVYWYQQSLDQGLQFLIQYYNGEERAKGNILERFSAQQFPDLHSELNLSSLELGDSALYFCASSAGGSGGNSQYFGAGTRLSVL.

This clone has a handful of counts. This CDR3 is CASSPLPGNTEAFF. CDR3 nucleotide sequence: TGCGCCAGCAGTCCCCTCCCAGGGAACACTGAAGCTTTCTTT. The chain couples TRBV23-1 to TRBJ1-1, with D unclear. TRBV23-1 is reported as an ORF; its role is uncertain. The CDR3 loop spans 14 amino acids. The V end was cut by 4 bases, the J end by 1 base, with 10 bases between.

The chain recombines TRBV18 with TRBJ2-2; D may be TRBD2 (6 bases). The CDR3 runs 16 residues. V was clipped by 3 bases and J by 4 bases, with 15 bases between them. The germline CDR1 and CDR2 sequences are KGHSH and LQKENI. Here the CDR3 DNA reads TGTGCCAGCTCACCCGGGGACTCCGTAAGCACCGGGGAGCTGTTTTTT. Translating it yields CASSPGDSVSTGELFF.

The chain carries TRBV19 and TRBJ2-2, with TRBD1 matching 7 bases. The CDR3 has 16 residues. The germline gives CDR1 LNHDA, CDR2 SQIVND (reference sequence). Losses at the gene ends were 3 bases for V and 4 bases for J; bases not matched to a gene: 8. CDR3 bases: TGTGCCAGTAGTATTGATTCGGGACAGTCCACCGGGGAGCTGTTTTTT. Its protein product is CASSIDSGQSTGELFF.

The chain joins TRBV6-6 to TRBJ2-7; 9 bases are shared with TRBD1. V lost 5 bases, J lost 3 bases, and 5 bases stayed unmatched. CDR1 is MNHNY, CDR2 SVGAGI, per germline (reference sequence). This CDR3 region has 14 residues. CDR3 coding DNA: TGTGCCAGCAGTACACAGGGGGCGGACTACGAGCAGTACTTC. Amino acids: CASSTQGADYEQYF.

V usage is TRBV6-1 and J usage is TRBJ2-7; 8 bases map to TRBD1. The V gene's germline CDR1 is MNHNS and CDR2 SASEGT. This CDR3 is 14 amino acids long. After removal of 7 bases from V and 5 bases from J, the junction contained 10 bases not matched to a gene. Written as DNA, the CDR3 is TGTGCCAGCACCCAGGACAGGGTTGTCAACGAGCAGTACTTC. Residues: CASTQDRVVNEQYF.

The chain uses TRBV28 and TRBJ2-1; D gene uncertain. CDR1 is MDHEN and CDR2 is SYDVKM in the germline V gene. The V gene lost 6 bases and the J gene lost 7 bases, with 7 bases spanning the gap. The CDR3 extends over 11 amino acids. The CDR3 DNA sequence: TGTGCCAGCAGGTCCGTGAATGAGCAGTTCTTC. It translates to CASRSVNEQFF.

The chain uses TRBV5-1 and TRBJ1-3, with 7 bases fitting TRBD1. CDR3 length equals 15 residues. Losses at the gene ends were 4 bases for V and 4 bases for J; bases not matched to a gene: 8. Germline CDR1 is SGHRS and CDR2 is YFSETQ. CDR3 region: CASSIAGGSGNTIYF. In nucleotides, the CDR3 is TGCGCCAGCAGCATCGCAGGGGGGTCAGGAAACACCATATATTTT.

The count of this clone is one. CDR3 residues: CASSLLAGVPDTQYF. In DNA form, the CDR3 reads TGTGCCAGCAGTTTATTAGCGGGAGTCCCCGATACGCAGTATTTT. The chain carries TRBV27 and TRBJ2-3; 9 bases fit TRBD2. CDR3 size: 15 residues. CDR1 MNHEY and CDR2 SMNVEV come from the germline V gene (reference sequence). The ends lost 1 base at V and 6 bases at J; junction bases unmatched: 5.

The chain links TRBV18 to TRBJ2-1, with D unclear. This CDR3 is 12 amino acids long. The V and J ends lost 6 bases and 8 bases respectively, with 11 bases between them. CDR1 and CDR2 from the germline V gene are KGHSH and LQKENI. The DNA for the CDR3 is TGTGCCAGCTCCCTTACCCGGTATGAGCAGTTCTTC. It encodes CASSLTRYEQFF.

The genes are TRBV7-8 and TRBJ2-1; 10 bases agree with TRBD2. The V and J ends lost 1 base and 7 bases, in that order; junction bases with no gene match: 13. The CDR3 runs 18 residues. CDR1 and CDR2 from the germline V gene are SGHVS and FQNEAQ. CDR3 DNA: TGTGCCAGCAGCTTAGGGCCTAGGAGCGGGGGGGGGAGAAATGAGCAGTTCTTC. It codes for CASSLGPRSGGGRNEQFF.

The chain uses TRBV5-8 and TRBJ1-5; possibly TRBD1 for D (6 bases). V was shortened by 0 bases and J by 0 bases, with 7 bases between the two germline ends. CDR1 and CDR2 (germline): SGHTS, YDEGEE. This CDR3 comprises 15 residues. This chain's CDR3 is CASSLGQVSNQPQHF. The CDR3 nucleotides read TGTGCCAGCAGCTTGGGACAGGTTAGCAATCAGCCCCAGCATTTT.

This rearrangement joins TRBV12-2 to TRBJ2-7; the table's D call TRBD1 went unverified against the DNA. TRBV12-2 is given as a pseudogene. The length of the CDR3 is 17 residues. CDR3 sequence: CASRLGLGDRLVHEQYF. For the CDR3, the DNA is TGTGCAAGTCGCTTGGGGCTAGGGGATCGTCTAGTCCACGAGCAGTACTTC.

The chain combines TRBV5-1 with TRBJ2-1, with 9 bases identical to TRBD1. The CDR3 has 15 residues. CDR1 and CDR2 (germline): SGHRS, YFSETQ. J gave up 6 bases and V 1 base, and 5 bases lay outside the gene matches. The CDR3 nucleotides read TGCGCCAGCAGCTTGTCACAGGGGGCGCGCAATGAGCAGTTCTTC. Residues: CASSLSQGARNEQFF. Drawing the rest from reference TRBV5-1 and TRBJ2-1, the complete variable domain is KAGVTQTPRYLIKTRGQQVTLSCSPISGHRSVSWYQQTPGQGLQFLFEYFSETQRNKGNFPGRFSGRQFSNSRSEMNVSTLELGDSALYLCASSLSQGARNEQFFGPGTRLTVL.

The CDR3 bases are TGCGCCAGCAGCCAATTGCCGGGACTAGCGGGGGGACCCCCCACAGATACGCAGTATTTT. Its protein product is CASSQLPGLAGGPPTDTQYF. The V call is TRBV4-1, the J call TRBJ2-3, with 15 positions matching TRBD2. CDR1 is MGHRA, CDR2 YSYEKL, per germline. The CDR3 covers 20 residues. J gave up 2 bases and V 2 bases, and 11 bases lay outside the gene matches.

The gene calls are TRBV29-1 and TRBJ2-5; D is unclear. V lost 4 bases and J lost 1, with 10 bases in between. Germline-derived CDR1 and CDR2 are SQVTM and ANQGSEA. This CDR3 has 13 residues. CDR3 region: CSVVRTSQETQYF. CDR3 bases: TGCAGCGTTGTCAGAACATCCCAAGAGACCCAGTACTTC.

This clone appeared once. The chain is built from TRBV5-1 and TRBJ2-2; tentative D call: TRBD1 (6 bases). The CDR3 extends over 16 amino acids. Germline assignment: CDR1 SGHRS and CDR2 YFSETQ. V lost 4 bases and J 2 bases, leaving 15 bases between the germline ends. CDR3 bases: TGCGCCAGCAGCGTGACACTACAGGGTAACACCGGGGAGCTGTTTTTT. Its translation: CASSVTLQGNTGELFF. The complete variable domain, with remaining parts taken from reference TRBV5-1 and TRBJ2-2, reads KAGVTQTPRYLIKTRGQQVTLSCSPISGHRSVSWYQQTPGQGLQFLFEYFSETQRNKGNFPGRFSGRQFSNSRSEMNVSTLELGDSALYLCASSVTLQGNTGELFFGEGSRLTVL.

In the case of this clone: The junction departs from germline at one end; a sequencing error may be responsible. The chain recombines TRBV7-9 with TRBJ1-1; 8 nucleotides agree with TRBD1. The V gene's germline CDR1 is SEHNR and CDR2 FQNEAQ (reference sequence). The length of the CDR3 is 17 residues. The CDR3 coding sequence is TGTTCCAGCAGCTCTCCTCCTCAGGGGGCGCCGGACACTGAAGCTTTCTTT. Amino acids: CSSSSPPQGAPDTEAFF.

This clone was recorded a few times. The rearrangement uses TRBV11-3 and TRBJ2-1, with TRBD1 as a possible D gene (5 bases). The CDR3 consists of 11 residues. Germline-derived CDR1 and CDR2 are SGHNT and YENEEA. V lost 4 bases and J 9 bases, leaving 7 bases between the germline ends. The CDR3 sequence is CASSSQGEQFF. CDR3 bases: TGTGCCAGCAGCTCCCAGGGTGAGCAGTTCTTC.

This chain joins TRBV7-3 and TRBJ2-7, with TRBD1 as a possible D gene (6 bases). CDR1 is SGHTA and CDR2 is FQGTGA in the germline V gene. This CDR3 has 13 amino acids. Between the trimmed V and J ends, which lost 8 bases and 4 bases, there was a span of 15 bases. The CDR3 bases are TGTGCCAGCGGTTCCGGGACACTGTACGAGCAGTACTTC. It is translated as CASGSGTLYEQYF.

V gene TRBV28 combines with J gene TRBJ2-1; tentative D call: TRBD1 (6 bases). V lost 3 bases to trimming and J lost 4 bases, with 10 bases between them. The germline gives CDR1 MDHEN, CDR2 SYDVKM. The CDR3 consists of 14 residues. For the CDR3, the DNA is TGTGCCAGCAGTTTGCGGACAGCTTACAATGAGCAGTTCTTC. Translated: CASSLRTAYNEQFF.

The chain carries TRBV6-1 and TRBJ1-1; D perhaps matches TRBD1 (6 bases). The CDR3 has 13 residues. Between the trimmed V and J ends, which lost 3 bases and 4 bases, there was a span of 9 bases. Germline-derived CDR1 and CDR2 are MNHNS and SASEGT. This CDR3 is CASSDGGATEAFF. Written as DNA, the CDR3 is TGTGCCAGCAGTGATGGGGGGGCCACTGAAGCTTTCTTT.